These T cell receptor beta chains were read from a single sample in a study of shared clonotypes between healthy human individuals. Profiling relied on immunoSEQ multiplex PCR, and the TCRdb table lists in-frame clones only, not all of them. The sample shows roughly 2 million clones, around 95% of them seen only once. The specimen was naive CD4+ T cells sorted from blood. These receptor sequences come from a man younger than 35 in good health. The CDR3 runs from the conserved cysteine through the conserved F or W. The order of the fields is V gene, D gene, clone size, J gene, CDR3 protein, CDR3 DNA. The D gene is left open where the match is weak. Expanded clones are given a class, and other clones once, few, many or no size at all.

TRBV20-1,-,once,TRBJ2-7,CSLQGPYEQYF,TGCAGTCTCCAGGGGCCTTACGAGCAGTACTTC
TRBV28,TRBD1,once,TRBJ1-5,CASSFSGGQYSNQPQHF,TGTGCCAGCAGTTTTTCAGGGGGCCAGTATAGCAATCAGCCCCAGCATTTT
TRBV5-4,TRBD1,-,TRBJ2-3,CASSLGQGGGRGF,TGTGCCAGCAGCCTGGGACAGGGGGGCGGTCGTGGGTTT
TRBV25-1,-,-,TRBJ2-2,CASSEFIRKGVPGELFF,TGTGCCAGCAGTGAATTTATTCGGAAAGGGGTCCCCGGGGAGCTGTTTTTT
TRBV6-1,-,-,TRBJ2-2,CASSQTGTNTGELFF,TGTGCCAGCAGTCAGACAGGGACTAACACCGGGGAGCTGTTTTTT
TRBV30,TRBD2,-,TRBJ2-5,CAWSGGLQETQYF,TGTGCCTGGAGTGGGGGACTACAAGAGACCCAGTACTTC
TRBV11-2,-,-,TRBJ2-5,CASSLDGGPKETQYF,TGTGCCAGCAGCTTAGACGGGGGGCCTAAAGAGACCCAGTACTTC
TRBV10-3,-,-,TRBJ2-1,CAISLSTTFNEQFF,TGTGCCATCAGCTTGAGCACCACTTTTAATGAGCAGTTCTTC
TRBV5-1,-,once,TRBJ1-4,CASSAEAREKLFF,TGCGCCAGCAGCGCCGAGGCTAGAGAAAAACTGTTTTTT
TRBV2,-,-,TRBJ1-1,CASTVVQVAFF,TGTGCCAGCACCGTCGTTCAGGTGGCTTTCTTT
TRBV4-1,TRBD2,-,TRBJ2-1,CASSQDASGAYNEQFF,TGCGCCAGCAGCCAAGATGCTAGCGGAGCCTACAATGAGCAGTTCTTC
TRBV18,-,once,TRBJ2-7,CASSPPPGNYEQYF,TGTGCCAGCTCACCACCGCCCGGGAACTACGAGCAGTACTTC
TRBV6-5,-,-,TRBJ2-1,CGVSSPGNEQFF,TGTGGAGTCAGCTCTCCCGGCAATGAGCAGTTCTTC
TRBV28,-,once,TRBJ2-1,CASSFLRASVDNEQFF,TGTGCCAGCAGTTTCCTTAGGGCTAGCGTGGACAATGAGCAGTTCTTC
TRBV11-2,TRBD1,-,TRBJ2-7,CASSWGQGPTYEQYF,TGTGCCAGCAGCTGGGGACAGGGACCCACCTACGAGCAGTACTTC